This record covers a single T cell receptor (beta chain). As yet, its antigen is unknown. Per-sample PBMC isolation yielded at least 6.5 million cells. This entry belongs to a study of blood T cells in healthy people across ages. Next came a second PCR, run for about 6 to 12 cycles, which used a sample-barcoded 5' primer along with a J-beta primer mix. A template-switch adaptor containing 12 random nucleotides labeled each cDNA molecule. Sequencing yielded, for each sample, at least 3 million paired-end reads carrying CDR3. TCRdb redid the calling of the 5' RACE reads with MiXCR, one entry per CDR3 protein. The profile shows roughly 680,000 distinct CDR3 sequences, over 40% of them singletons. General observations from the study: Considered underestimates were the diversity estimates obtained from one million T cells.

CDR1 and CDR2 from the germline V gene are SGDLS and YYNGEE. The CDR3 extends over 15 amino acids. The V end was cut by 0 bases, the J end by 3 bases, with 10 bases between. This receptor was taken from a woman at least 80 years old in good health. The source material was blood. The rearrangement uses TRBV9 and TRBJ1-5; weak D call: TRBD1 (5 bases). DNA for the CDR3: TGTGCCAGCAGCGTAGCGGGGCTAACCAATCAGCCCCAGCATTTT. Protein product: CASSVAGLTNQPQHF.